Listed below are T cell receptor beta chains from one sample, sequenced in a study of blood T cell repertoires in COVID-19. Sequencing used immunoSEQ multiplex PCR; TCRdb keeps in-frame clones, though not all of them. The sample yields around 300,000 clones, around nine tenths seen once. Specimen: peripheral blood. The receptor source for this set is a woman aged 70-85 years with COVID-19, enrolled during active disease. Each CDR3 is given with its conserved first and last residue. Fields, in order: J gene, V gene, D gene, clone size, CDR3 protein, CDR3 DNA. D genes are given only for firm matches. Clone size is stated in some rows and not others, as once, few, many or a class when expanded.

TRBJ2-3 | TRBV3-1/TRBV3-2 | TRBD2 | . | CASSLSPGGNTDTQYF | TGTGCCAGCAGCCTTTCGCCCGGGGGGAACACAGATACGCAGTATTTT
TRBJ2-2 | TRBV19 | . | . | CASSIKGHLETTGELFF | TGTGCCAGTAGTATAAAAGGACACCTTGAGACCACCGGGGAGCTGTTTTTT
TRBJ1-3 | TRBV27 | TRBD1 | . | CASSSDRGGNTIYF | TGTGCCAGCAGTTCGGACAGGGGGGGAAACACCATATATTTT
TRBJ1-6 | TRBV11-2 | . | . | CASAGSYNSPLHF | TGTGCCAGCGCGGGCTCCTATAATTCACCCCTCCACTTT
TRBJ1-3 | TRBV2 | . | . | CASSRQAHSSGNTIYF | TGTGCCAGCTCCCGGCAGGCGCACAGCTCTGGAAACACCATATATTTT
TRBJ2-1 | TRBV30 | TRBD2 | . | CAWSLGLANNEQFF | TGTGCCTGGAGCCTGGGACTAGCGAACAATGAGCAGTTCTTC
TRBJ1-3 | TRBV2 | . | . | CASSEGEGNTIYF | TGTGCCAGCAGTGAAGGGGAGGGAAACACCATATATTTT
TRBJ1-3 | TRBV7-2 | . | . | CASSLSPGAGNTIYF | TGTGCCAGCAGCTTATCTCCAGGGGCTGGAAACACCATATATTTT
TRBJ2-7 | TRBV5-1 | . | . | CASSLGAGPSSYEQYF | TGCGCCAGCAGCTTGGGGGCGGGGCCGAGCTCCTACGAGCAGTACTTC
TRBJ2-7 | TRBV5-1 | . | . | CASSYQPAGDYEQYF | TGCGCCAGCAGCTATCAGCCAGCGGGTGACTACGAGCAGTACTTC
TRBJ2-7 | TRBV27 | TRBD2 | . | CASSFAVPLAGDEQYF | TGTGCCAGCAGTTTCGCCGTCCCCCTAGCGGGGGATGAGCAGTACTTC
TRBJ1-1 | TRBV11-2 | TRBD1 | . | CASSLTGGNTEAFF | TGTGCCAGCAGCTTAACAGGGGGGAACACTGAAGCTTTCTTT
TRBJ2-1 | TRBV6-5 | . | . | CASSSGRDNEQFF | TGTGCCAGCAGTTCCGGGAGAGACAATGAGCAGTTCTTC
TRBJ1-2 | TRBV5-6 | TRBD1 | . | CASSFGQGGLYGYTF | TGTGCCAGCAGCTTCGGGCAGGGGGGACTCTATGGCTACACCTTC
TRBJ2-1 | TRBV5-1 | TRBD2 | . | CASSPAGTSGDPEQFF | TGCGCCAGCAGCCCAGCCGGGACTAGCGGGGATCCCGAGCAGTTCTTC
TRBJ2-7 | TRBV28 | . | . | CASTLYEQYF | TGTGCCAGTACTCTCTACGAGCAGTACTTC
TRBJ2-3 | TRBV28 | . | . | CASSAIGGDTQYF | TGTGCCAGCAGCGCCATCGGTGGAGATACGCAGTATTTT
TRBJ1-6 | TRBV5-5 | . | . | CASSLGVGLYSPLHF | TGTGCCAGCAGCTTGGGGGTGGGACTTTATTCACCCCTCCACTTT
TRBJ1-1 | TRBV7-3 | . | . | CASSPTAGGSAFF | TGTGCCAGCAGCCCCACCGCCGGGGGATCGGCTTTCTTT
TRBJ2-7 | TRBV5-6 | . | once | CASSWRDAASYEQYF | TGTGCCAGCAGCTGGAGGGACGCCGCGTCCTACGAGCAGTACTTC
TRBJ2-1 | TRBV5-1 | TRBD2 | . | CASSLDSGGAGEQFF | TGCGCCAGCAGCTTGGATAGCGGGGGGGCAGGTGAGCAGTTCTTC
TRBJ1-5 | TRBV10-2 | . | . | CASSEGQVSHF | TGCGCCAGCAGTGAGGGGCAGGTTTCGCATTTT
TRBJ2-1 | TRBV24-1 | . | . | CATSDLPGGREQFF | TGTGCCACCAGTGATTTGCCCGGGGGGCGCGAGCAGTTCTTC
TRBJ2-2 | TRBV28 | . | . | CASSLFPGENTGELFF | TGTGCCAGCAGTTTATTTCCGGGGGAGAACACCGGGGAGCTGTTTTTT